One and the same sample provided the 27 T cell receptor beta chains below, sequenced in a study of human T cells and chemical hapten exposure. MiXCR was run by TCRdb on the RACE reads, yielding one entry per CDR3 protein. The sample shows 70,000 to 90,000 distinct CDR3 sequences, 11% of them seen only once. The time point was: patch test 3, about 24 weeks after DPC sensitization. Treatment given: therapeutic diphenylcyclopropenone sensitization with weekly scalp DPC. The sequences come from whole blood, collected in connection with sensitization to the hapten diphenylcyclopropenone (DPC). These receptors originate from a woman in her fifties or sixties with alopecia areata. Some clones in this sample may be carry-over from other donors' samples.

This clonotype was seen many times. The chain links TRBV12-3 or TRBV12-4 to TRBJ2-7; D remains ambiguous. This CDR3 spans 14 amino acids. Trimming shortened V by 2 bases and J by 3 bases, and 11 bases separated the two germline ends. The chain's CDR3 is CASSLRHASYEQYF. In DNA, the CDR3 is TGTGCCAGCAGTTTAAGGCATGCGAGCTACGAGCAGTACTTC.

This clonotype was seen a few times. The chain joins TRBV7-9 to TRBJ2-5; D may be TRBD2 (6 bases). The CDR3 is 14 residues long. The germline V and J ends were trimmed by 0 bases and 5 bases, with 10 bases remaining between them. Germline V gene sequence: CDR1 SEHNR, CDR2 FQNEAQ (reference sequence). CDR3 loop: CASSLAGGSETQYF. The DNA of the CDR3 is TGTGCCAGCAGCTTAGCGGGAGGTTCGGAGACCCAGTACTTC.

Many counts were recorded for this clonotype. V and J are TRBV5-1 and TRBJ2-3; 13 nucleotides line up with TRBD2. The V gene end was trimmed by 3 bases and the J gene end by 3 bases; junction bases not matched to a gene: 4. Looked up from germline, CDR1 is SGHRS and CDR2 is YFSETQ. The CDR3 runs to 16 residues. CDR3 in amino acids: CASSSGTSGTTDTQYF. CDR3 nucleotide sequence: TGCGCCAGCAGCTCCGGGACTAGCGGGACTACAGATACGCAGTATTTT.

This clonotype was seen only a few times. The gene calls are TRBV30 and TRBJ2-7; unclear D gene. This CDR3 contains 14 residues. Trimming stripped 4 bases from V and 0 bases from J, with 13 bases between. Germline V gene lookup returns CDR1 GTSNPN and CDR2 SVGIG (reference sequence). The CDR3 loop is CAWKTTPSSYEQYF. CDR3 bases: TGTGCCTGGAAAACCACACCCAGCTCCTACGAGCAGTACTTC.

This clonotype showed up many times. This chain uses TRBV10-1 with TRBJ1-1; D might be TRBD1 (6 bases). Germline assignment: CDR1 WNHNN and CDR2 SYGVQD (reference sequence). V was cut by 5 bases and J by 3 bases, with 13 bases left in between. This CDR3 contains 14 residues. The DNA of the CDR3 is TGCGCCAGCAGTCGGGATACAGGGTACACTGAAGCTTTCTTT. The encoded protein is CASSRDTGYTEAFF.

This clonotype was recorded at least ten times. The chain carries TRBV4-1 and TRBJ2-7; D is unclear. CDR1 is MGHRA and CDR2 is YSYEKL in the germline V gene. V lost 0 bases, J lost 3 bases, and 9 bases lay in between. The CDR3 length is 14 residues. CDR3 coding DNA: TGCGCCAGCAGCCAAGATACCCAGTTCTACGAGCAGTACTTC. Translation: CASSQDTQFYEQYF.

This clonotype was counted a few times. The chain couples TRBV2 to TRBJ1-5, with TRBD1 identical over 7 bases. The trim removed 5 bases at V and 5 bases at J, leaving 6 bases unmatched. Looked up from germline, CDR1 is SNHLY and CDR2 is FYNNEI. The CDR3 is made up of 14 amino acids. CDR3 coding DNA: TGTGCCAGCAGTAAGGGGGCGTTGGATCAGCCCCAGCATTTT. Its translation: CASSKGALDQPQHF.

This clonotype was seen many times. V usage is TRBV3-1 and J usage is TRBJ1-5, with D possibly TRBD1 on 5 matching bases. With 0 bases removed from V and 7 bases from J, the gap between germline ends came to 13 bases. Germline V CDR1 and CDR2: LGHDT, YNNKEL (reference sequence). This CDR3 has 15 amino acids. The CDR3 loop is CASSQEGPSGQPQHF. The CDR3 DNA reads TGTGCCAGCAGCCAAGAAGGACCCTCAGGGCAGCCCCAGCATTTT.

This clonotype appeared many times. As DNA, the CDR3 is TGTGCCAGCACCGGACAGGGCCACCACGAGCAGTACTTC. Its translation: CASTGQGHHEQYF. The V gene is TRBV7-6, the J gene TRBJ2-7; 8 bases are a match to TRBD1. V lost 7 bases, J lost 5 bases, and 7 bases stayed unmatched. CDR1 and CDR2 (germline): SGHVS, FNYEAQ. The CDR3 is 13 amino acids.

Ten or more counts support this clonotype. This chain uses TRBV6-2 or TRBV6-3 with TRBJ1-6, with 8 bases lining up with TRBD1. The CDR3 consists of 13 residues. V lost 4 bases, J lost 11 bases, and 4 bases stayed unmatched. Germline V gene data show CDR1 as MNHEY and CDR2 as SVGEGT. CDR3 protein: CASSLTGVTPLHF. CDR3 coding DNA: TGTGCCAGCAGTTTGACAGGGGTAACACCCCTCCACTTT.

Ten or more counts support this clonotype. V usage is TRBV27 and J usage is TRBJ2-1; the D gene could be TRBD1 or TRBD2 (5 bases each). Trimming shortened V by 7 bases and J by 4 bases, and 20 bases separated the two germline ends. The CDR3 runs 16 residues. Germline CDR1 reads MNHEY; CDR2 reads SMNVEV (reference sequence). CDR3: CASTIGASRLYNEQFF. CDR3 bases: TGTGCCAGCACCATCGGGGCTAGCCGGCTATACAATGAGCAGTTCTTC.

The V and J genes are TRBV12-3 or TRBV12-4 and TRBJ2-1; TRBD2 matches at 8 bases. The CDR3 extends over 14 amino acids. After removal of 5 bases from V and 8 bases from J, the junction contained 8 bases not matched to a gene. CDR3 protein: CASSISGRGDEQFF. The CDR3 DNA is TGTGCCAGCAGTATCAGCGGGAGAGGCGATGAGCAGTTCTTC.

The chain recombines TRBV19 with TRBJ2-3, with D possibly called TRBD1 or TRBD2 (5 bases each). Germline V gene lookup returns CDR1 LNHDA and CDR2 SQIVND (reference sequence). V was pared by 5 bases and J by 1 base, with 16 bases between. The CDR3 loop spans 16 amino acids. The CDR3 DNA follows: TGTGCCAGTAGTCCCGGGACGGTCTCCGGCACAGATACGCAGTATTTT. Residues: CASSPGTVSGTDTQYF.

This clonotype has ten or more counts. V is TRBV29-1 and J is TRBJ2-7, with D hard to call. The V end lost 4 bases, the J end lost 0 bases, and 16 bases lay between the germline ends. The CDR3 has 15 amino acids. Germline CDR1 reads SQVTM; CDR2 reads ANQGSEA. The CDR3 nucleotides read TGCAGCGTTGGGGAAGATCGGACCCCCTCCTACGAGCAGTACTTC. It codes for CSVGEDRTPSYEQYF.

This clonotype was counted at least ten times. V is TRBV5-1 and J is TRBJ2-2; no clear D gene. The CDR3 consists of 14 residues. Trimming took 3 bases from V and 9 from J, leaving 15 bases between them. Germline loops: CDR1 SGHRS, CDR2 YFSETQ. CDR3 loop: CASSSISTFRELFF. The DNA for the CDR3 is TGCGCCAGCAGCTCGATCTCTACGTTCAGGGAGCTGTTTTTT.

In this sample, this clonotype turned up a few times. V is TRBV5-1 and J is TRBJ2-2; D gene ambiguous. V lost 0 bases to trimming and J lost 1 base, with 7 bases between them. The CDR3 is 15 amino acids. The germline gives CDR1 SGHRS, CDR2 YFSETQ. The CDR3 is CASSLALGNTGELFF. The CDR3 DNA is TGCGCCAGCAGCTTGGCTCTAGGGAACACCGGGGAGCTGTTTTTT.

The chain combines TRBV7-6 with TRBJ2-7; 8 bases align to TRBD2. Germline V gene sequence: CDR1 SGHVS, CDR2 FNYEAQ. The length of the CDR3 is 15 residues. Germline trimming cut 5 bases from V and 0 bases from J; bases unmatched to any gene: 6. CDR3 DNA: TGTGCCAGCAGCCCGAGCGGGGGCCTCTCCTACGAGCAGTACTTC. Translated: CASSPSGGLSYEQYF.

The V call is TRBV12-3 or TRBV12-4, the J call TRBJ2-2, with D possibly matching TRBD2 (6 bases). The CDR3 extends over 15 amino acids. V was trimmed by 7 bases and J by 0 bases, leaving 12 bases between them. CDR3 sequence reads: CASTRAGANTGELFF. In DNA form, the CDR3 reads TGTGCCAGCACTCGAGCGGGTGCGAACACCGGGGAGCTGTTTTTT.

This clonotype occurred many times. J is TRBJ1-1 and V is TRBV21-1; the listed D gene, TRBD1, was not tested against the DNA. TRBV21-1 is marked as a pseudogene. This CDR3 comprises 14 residues. CDR3 protein: CASSNRDRVGEAFF. Here the CDR3 DNA reads TGTGCCAGCAGCAACCGAGACAGGGTCGGTGAAGCTTTCTTT.

This clonotype was recorded at least ten times. This CDR3 reads CASSDTGDRGLSGELFF. The CDR3 coding sequence is TGTGCCAGCAGCGACACCGGGGACAGGGGGCTATCCGGGGAGCTGTTTTTT. This rearrangement joins TRBV9 to TRBJ2-2, with TRBD1 identical over 12 bases. The CDR3 totals 17 residues. The trim removed 3 bases at V and 6 bases at J, leaving 9 bases unmatched. The germline CDR1 and CDR2 sequences are SGDLS and YYNGEE.

The genes are TRBV20-1 and TRBJ2-1; 8 nucleotides line up with TRBD2. The CDR3 is made up of 16 amino acids. V lost 4 bases and J lost 4; bases outside the gene matches: 12. Germline loops: CDR1 DFQATT, CDR2 SNEGSKA (reference sequence). The CDR3 coding sequence is TGCAGTGCTAAAGTACTAGCGGTTCGTCAGTACAATGAGCAGTTCTTC. Residues: CSAKVLAVRQYNEQFF.

There are many counts of this clonotype. The V call is TRBV7-8, the J call TRBJ2-7; D assignment may be TRBD1 or TRBD2 (5 bases each). The V end lost 3 bases, the J end lost 4 bases, and 10 bases lay between the germline ends. CDR3 length: 13 amino acids. Germline-derived CDR1 and CDR2 are SGHVS and FQNEAQ. Here the CDR3 reads CASSFSREYEQYF. In DNA, the CDR3 is TGTGCCAGCAGCTTTAGCAGGGAGTACGAGCAGTACTTC.

This clonotype was observed many times. V is TRBV19 and J is TRBJ2-1; maybe TRBD2 (6 bases). V shed 3 bases and J shed 6 bases, with 12 bases lying between them. Germline V gene sequence: CDR1 LNHDA, CDR2 SQIVND (reference sequence). The CDR3 sequence is 14 residues long. CDR3 nucleotides: TGTGCCAGTAGTATTGTCCCCGGGGGCAATGAGCAGTTCTTC. This codes for CASSIVPGGNEQFF.

This clonotype has ten or more counts. The CDR3 sequence: CASRLTGNRNTIYF. CDR3 bases: TGTGCCAGCAGACTGACAGGGAATAGAAACACCATATATTTT. This sequence joins TRBV12-3 or TRBV12-4 and TRBJ1-3; the match to TRBD1 covers 7 bases. The V segment lost 6 bases and the J segment 5 bases; nucleotides outside the gene matches: 7. This CDR3 region has 14 residues.

This clonotype was seen ten or more times. This chain joins TRBV6-1 and TRBJ1-1; 7 nucleotides match TRBD1. Trimming took 7 bases from V and 0 from J; bases not matched to a gene: 2. CDR1 is MNHNS, CDR2 SASEGT, per germline. The CDR3 contains 13 residues. The CDR3 loop reads CASTGQVNTEAFF. The CDR3 nucleotides are TGTGCCAGCACCGGACAGGTGAACACTGAAGCTTTCTTT.

This clonotype was counted only a few times. The genes are TRBV20-1 and TRBJ2-7, with no clear D. The CDR3 is 11 amino acids. Trimming took 6 bases from V and 3 from J, leaving 9 bases between them. CDR1 is DFQATT, CDR2 SNEGSKA, per germline (reference sequence). The DNA of the CDR3 is TGCAGTGCGACCGAGCGCTACGAGCAGTACTTC. Its protein is CSATERYEQYF.

This clonotype was observed at least ten times. The rearrangement uses TRBV7-2 and TRBJ1-5; the D gene is possibly TRBD1 (6 bases). This CDR3 has 14 residues. Trimming left V 3 bases short and J 2 bases short, with 8 bases between. Germline V gene lookup returns CDR1 SGHTA and CDR2 FQGNSA. The CDR3 DNA follows: TGTGCCAGCAGCTTGGACAGTGGCAATCAGCCCCAGCATTTT. It encodes CASSLDSGNQPQHF.